The 18 T cell receptor beta chains below all came from one sample that was sequenced in a study of human T cells and chemical hapten exposure. As to time point: patch test 2, 6 weeks after DPC sensitization. Treatment meaning: therapeutic diphenylcyclopropenone sensitization with weekly scalp DPC. TCRdb independently ran MiXCR on the RACE reads; one entry per CDR3 protein. The repertoire consists of 90,000 to 110,000 distinct CDR3 sequences, with about a tenth occurring once and the leading ten covering around 3%. The sample in question was whole blood, obtained in connection with sensitization to the hapten diphenylcyclopropenone (DPC). Every receptor here comes from a woman aged 40 to 50 with alopecia areata. Some clones in this sample may be carry-over from other donors' samples.

This clonotype has a handful of counts. The rearrangement joins TRBV2 to TRBJ1-3; no definite D call. V dropped 4 bases and J dropped 4 bases, with 11 bases sitting between them. This CDR3 has 14 amino acids. Looked up from germline, CDR1 is SNHLY and CDR2 is FYNNEI. CDR3 loop: CASSAGSVGNTIYF. CDR3 DNA sequence: TGTGCCAGCAGTGCCGGGTCCGTGGGAAACACCATATATTTT.

The sample holds a few counts of this clonotype. The V call is TRBV6-5, the J call TRBJ2-3, with D unresolved. Germline V gene lookup returns CDR1 MNHEY and CDR2 SVGAGI. The CDR3 sequence is 11 residues long. V lost 6 bases and J 3 bases, leaving 4 bases between the germline ends. CDR3 loop: CASRLTDTQYF. CDR3 DNA sequence: TGTGCCAGCAGGTTGACAGATACGCAGTATTTT.

In its sample, this clonotype was seen many times. The gene calls are TRBV7-3 and TRBJ1-2; the D gene is possibly TRBD1 (5 bases). Trimming stripped 2 bases from V and 10 bases from J, with 11 bases between. The V gene's germline CDR1 is SGHTA and CDR2 FQGTGA. CDR3 size: 12 residues. The CDR3 is CASSLGGATYTF. In DNA form, the CDR3 reads TGTGCCAGCAGCTTAGGAGGGGCTACCTACACCTTC.

This clonotype was counted many times. The chain has TRBV4-2 and TRBJ1-2, with D hard to call. CDR3 size: 15 residues. Germline CDR1 is LGHNA and CDR2 is YNFKEQ. V was pared by 0 bases and J by 8 bases, with 16 bases between. The CDR3 nucleotides read TGTGCCAGCAGCCAAGAGGTGGGTCCACCGAGCGGCTACACCTTC. Translated: CASSQEVGPPSGYTF.

J is TRBJ2-1 and V is TRBV11-3; 7 nucleotides line up with TRBD1. V was clipped by 1 base and J by 5 bases; unmatched bases: 2. The CDR3 runs to 14 residues. Germline loops: CDR1 SGHNT, CDR2 YENEEA. CDR3 amino acids: CASSLVGTDNEQFF. CDR3 bases: TGTGCCAGCAGCTTAGTCGGGACAGACAATGAGCAGTTCTTC.

This clonotype was counted at least ten times. The chain has TRBV7-6 and TRBJ1-2; 9 nucleotides agree with TRBD1. Germline trimming cut 1 base from V and 3 bases from J; bases unmatched to any gene: 9. Germline values: CDR1 SGHVS, CDR2 FNYEAQ. This CDR3 is built from 17 residues. DNA for the CDR3: TGTGCCAGCAGCTTAGAACCTCAACGGGACAGGGACTATGGCTACACCTTC. Translated: CASSLEPQRDRDYGYTF.

This clonotype showed up just a few times. The gene calls are TRBV7-6 and TRBJ2-3, with 7 bases identical to TRBD2. Germline trimming cut 0 bases from V and 0 bases from J; bases unmatched to any gene: 9. The V gene's germline CDR1 is SGHVS and CDR2 FNYEAQ. The CDR3 spans 18 residues. The CDR3 reads CASSLAPASGPSTDTQYF. The DNA for the CDR3 is TGTGCCAGCAGCTTAGCGCCTGCTAGCGGACCTAGCACAGATACGCAGTATTTT. Filled out from reference TRBV7-6 and TRBJ2-3, the complete variable domain reads GAGVSQSPRYKVTKRGQDVALRCDPISGHVSLYWYRQALGQGPEFLTYFNYEAQQDKSGLPNDRFSAERPEGSISTLTIQRTEQRDSAMYRCASSLAPASGPSTDTQYFGPGTRLTVL.

The V call is TRBV28, the J call TRBJ1-1; 7 bases fit TRBD1. The V and J ends lost 3 bases and 0 bases, in that order; junction bases with no gene match: 1. Per the germline V gene, CDR1 is MDHEN and CDR2 is SYDVKM. The CDR3 runs to 14 residues. The CDR3 here is CASSLRGLNTEAFF. Written as DNA, the CDR3 is TGTGCCAGCAGTTTGAGGGGGCTGAACACTGAAGCTTTCTTT.

The rearrangement joins TRBV4-3 to TRBJ2-6; D is unresolved. The V gene's germline CDR1 is LGHNA and CDR2 YSLEER. V was trimmed by 4 bases and J by 0 bases, leaving 7 bases between them. The CDR3 has 15 residues. CDR3 nucleotide sequence: TGCGCCAGCAGCCGCGACGGCTCTGGGGCCAACGTCCTGACTTTC. Amino acids: CASSRDGSGANVLTF.

This clonotype has just a few counts. This chain connects TRBV7-2 to TRBJ2-5, with D perhaps TRBD2 (7 bases). Trimming shortened V by 0 bases and J by 6 bases, and 14 bases separated the two germline ends. From germline, CDR1 is SGHTA and CDR2 FQGNSA. CDR3 length equals 15 residues. CDR3 loop: CASSLAGGPVKTQYF. The CDR3, as DNA: TGTGCCAGCAGCTTAGCGGGGGGGCCTGTAAAGACCCAGTACTTC.

A few counts support this clonotype. The chain employs TRBV7-2 and TRBJ1-3, with D uncertain. The CDR3 sequence is 16 residues long. V lost 1 base and J lost 0, with 10 bases in between. Germline values: CDR1 SGHTA, CDR2 FQGNSA. The CDR3 DNA reads TGTGCCAGCAGCTTAGTCGGGGTGAACTCTGGAAACACCATATATTTT. Translated, it gives CASSLVGVNSGNTIYF.

In this sample, this clonotype turned up a few times. The chain links TRBV6-5 to TRBJ2-7, with a possible D match to TRBD1 (5 bases). The germline V gene encodes CDR1 MNHEY and CDR2 SVGAGI. The CDR3 spans 13 residues. V lost 7 bases, J lost 6 bases, and 16 bases lay in between. For the CDR3, the DNA is TGTGCCAGCATGGCCAGGGTCTGGGGCGAGCAGTACTTC. This encodes CASMARVWGEQYF.

The rearrangement joins TRBV4-3 to TRBJ2-7; D uncertain. CDR1 LGHNA and CDR2 YSLEER come from the germline V gene. Deletions cut 1 base from V and 0 bases from J, with 16 bases between. The CDR3 covers 17 residues. The CDR3 DNA reads TGCGCCAGCAGCCAAGCGAGGACCGTTACTTTCTCCTACGAGCAGTACTTC. This gives the protein CASSQARTVTFSYEQYF.

The rearrangement uses TRBV7-2 and TRBJ2-4, with D unclear. CDR1 and CDR2 from the germline V gene are SGHTA and FQGNSA. The V end lost 2 bases, the J end lost 0 bases, and 11 bases lay between the germline ends. This CDR3 region has 16 residues. CDR3 sequence (DNA): TGTGCCAGCAGCTTACCCCTTCCTGTAGCCAAAAACATTCAGTACTTC. This gives the protein CASSLPLPVAKNIQYF.

The chain links TRBV5-1 to TRBJ2-3; 13 bases align to TRBD2. Trimming cost V 0 bases and J 3 bases; bases outside gene matches: 10. CDR1 SGHRS and CDR2 YFSETQ come from the germline V gene. The CDR3 extends over 19 amino acids. This CDR3 reads CASSLAFGLAGALTDTQYF. DNA of the CDR3: TGCGCCAGCAGCTTGGCCTTCGGACTAGCGGGGGCGCTGACAGATACGCAGTATTTT.

The chain links TRBV12-3 or TRBV12-4 to TRBJ1-6; D gene ambiguous. The CDR3 runs 13 residues. Trimming left V 3 bases short and J 5 bases short, with 5 bases between. As DNA, the CDR3 is TGTGCCAGCAGTTTGTGGGATAATTCACCCCTCCACTTT. Translated, it gives CASSLWDNSPLHF.

This clonotype occurred many times. The rearrangement joins TRBV7-2 to TRBJ1-6; a possible D gene is TRBD1 (6 bases). V lost 2 bases, J lost 14 bases, and 10 bases lay in between. Germline V gives CDR1 SGHTA, CDR2 FQGNSA. CDR3 length: 12 amino acids. In DNA form, the CDR3 reads TGTGCCAGCAGCTTAATGAACAGGGCCCTCCACTTT. It specifies CASSLMNRALHF.

This clonotype was found once. V and J are TRBV5-6 and TRBJ1-1; 10 nucleotides line up with TRBD1. The J segment lost 4 bases and the V segment lost 3 bases, leaving 6 bases of the junction unmatched. The CDR3 extends over 15 amino acids. CDR1 SGHDT and CDR2 YYEEEE come from the germline V gene. For the CDR3, the DNA is TGTGCCAGCAGCTGGGACAGGGGCGGGGGCACTGAAGCTTTCTTT. The encoded protein is CASSWDRGGGTEAFF.